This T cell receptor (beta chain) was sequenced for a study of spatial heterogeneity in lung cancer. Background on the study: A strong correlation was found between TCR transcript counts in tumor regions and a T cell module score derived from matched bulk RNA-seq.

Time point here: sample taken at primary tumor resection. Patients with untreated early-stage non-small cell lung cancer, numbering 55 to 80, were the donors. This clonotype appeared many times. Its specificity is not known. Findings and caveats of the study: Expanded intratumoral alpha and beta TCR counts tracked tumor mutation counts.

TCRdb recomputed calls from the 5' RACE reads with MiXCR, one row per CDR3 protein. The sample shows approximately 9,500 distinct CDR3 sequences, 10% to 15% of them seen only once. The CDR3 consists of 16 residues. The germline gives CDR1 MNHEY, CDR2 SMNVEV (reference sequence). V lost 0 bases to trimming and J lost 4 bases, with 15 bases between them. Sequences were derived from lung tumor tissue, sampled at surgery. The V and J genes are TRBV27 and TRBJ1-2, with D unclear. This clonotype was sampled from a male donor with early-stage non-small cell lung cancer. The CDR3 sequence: CASSLSSVGGSYGYTF. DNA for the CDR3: TGTGCCAGCAGTTTATCGAGTGTGGGCGGGTCCTATGGCTACACCTTC.